One and the same sample provided the 17 T cell receptor beta chains below, sequenced in a study of radiation and T cells in renal cell carcinoma. Assay used: immunoSEQ multiplex PCR; TCRdb lists only in-frame clones, some missing. The sample contains 140,000 or so clones, roughly 84% of which appear only once. As for time point: baseline pretreatment blood. The treatment denotes: 15 Gy SBRT to primary tumor, nephrectomy 4 weeks later. The sample was blood, taken from a patient whose treatment included radiotherapy and nephrectomy. These receptors all come from a woman aged 50 to 60 with renal cell carcinoma.

The CDR3 is CASSAAENTEAFF. CDR3 nucleotides: TGTGCCAGCAGCGCGGCCGAGAACACTGAAGCTTTCTTT. This chain joins TRBV5-4 and TRBJ1-1; no definite D call. The CDR3 has 13 amino acids. V lost 4 bases and J lost 1, with 8 bases in between. Germline assignment: CDR1 SGHNT and CDR2 YYREEE (reference sequence).

The V call is TRBV7-8, the J call TRBJ2-5; D gene ambiguous. Germline lookup yields CDR1 SGHVS and CDR2 FQNEAQ. CDR3 length: 13 residues. The V gene lost 2 bases and the J gene lost 3 bases, with 7 bases spanning the gap. The CDR3 reads CASSLILKETQYF. DNA for the CDR3: TGTGCCAGCAGCTTAATTTTGAAAGAGACCCAGTACTTC.

The rearrangement uses TRBV25-1 and TRBJ1-5; TRBD1 might be the D (6 bases). Germline V gives CDR1 MGHDK, CDR2 SYGVNS. The CDR3 loop spans 14 amino acids. The germline V and J ends were trimmed by 5 bases and 6 bases, with 14 bases remaining between them. CDR3 sequence reads: CASSSAGALQPQHF. DNA of the CDR3: TGTGCCAGCAGTAGTGCGGGGGCTCTTCAGCCCCAGCATTTT.

Turning to this clone: At one boundary the junction diverges from the germline segment, which might be a read error. The genes are TRBV7-7 and TRBJ2-3; possible D gene TRBD2, 6 bases. Germline CDR1 reads SSHAT; CDR2 reads FNYEAQ (reference sequence). CDR3 length: 15 amino acids. This CDR3 is CASSPRAGITDTQYF. The CDR3 DNA sequence: TGTGCTAGCAGCCCGAGGGCGGGGATCACAGATACGCAGTATTTT.

This clone has just one count. This chain uses TRBV29-1 with TRBJ2-7, with 7 nucleotides matching TRBD1. This CDR3 is built from 19 residues. V lost 7 bases, J lost 3 bases, and 27 bases stayed unmatched. CDR1 SQVTM and CDR2 ANQGSEA come from the germline V gene. The CDR3 coding sequence is TGCAGCGCACTGAGCCTTGGGACAGAAACCCACCTTAGTGACTACGAGCAGTACTTC. Translating gives CSALSLGTETHLSDYEQYF.

This sequence joins TRBV7-3 and TRBJ2-5, with D tentatively TRBD2 (7 bases). Germline CDR1 reads SGHTA; CDR2 reads FQGTGA. The CDR3 totals 17 residues. V was shortened by 5 bases and J by 2 bases, with 21 bases between the two germline ends. CDR3 bases: TGTGCCAGCAGCCCCAACGGAGGGCGGGGGCTTCAAGAGACCCAGTACTTC. This translates into CASSPNGGRGLQETQYF. The whole variable domain, remainder taken from reference TRBV7-3 and TRBJ2-5, is GAGVSQTPSNKVTEKGKYVELRCDPISGHTALYWYRQSLGQGPEFLIYFQGTGAADDSGLPNDRFFAVRPEGSVSTLKIQRTERGDSAVYLCASSPNGGRGLQETQYFGPGTRLLVL.

V usage is TRBV7-9 and J usage is TRBJ2-1; 8 nucleotides agree with TRBD2. This CDR3 is built from 16 residues. The germline gives CDR1 SEHNR, CDR2 FQNEAQ (reference sequence). The trim removed 6 bases at V and 5 bases at J, leaving 12 bases unmatched. For the CDR3, the DNA is TGTGCCAGCAGTCATTGGACGGGGGGGGCGAACAATGAGCAGTTCTTC. This translates into CASSHWTGGANNEQFF. Using reference TRBV7-9 and TRBJ2-1 for the parts outside the CDR3, the full variable domain is DTGVSQNPRHKITKRGQNVTFRCDPISEHNRLYWYRQTLGQGPEFLTYFQNEAQLEKSRLLSDRFSAERPKGSFSTLEIQRTEQGDSAMYLCASSHWTGGANNEQFFGPGTRLTVL.

The chain carries TRBV7-9 and TRBJ2-5, with D unclear. This CDR3 has 14 amino acids. In germline, CDR1 is SEHNR, CDR2 FQNEAQ (reference sequence). Trimming removed 0 bases from V and 4 bases from J, with 9 bases in between. CDR3 loop: CASSLAASRETQYF. The CDR3 coding sequence is TGTGCCAGCAGCTTAGCGGCCTCCAGAGAGACCCAGTACTTC.

The CDR3 DNA is TGCGCCAGCAGCCCGGTGGGTGGCGAGCAGTACTTC. It translates to CASSPVGGEQYF. The rearrangement joins TRBV5-1 to TRBJ2-7; D gene uncertain. This CDR3 has 12 residues. The germline gives CDR1 SGHRS, CDR2 YFSETQ. Trimming took off 4 bases at V and 6 bases at J, with 11 bases between the two ends.

J is TRBJ1-2 and V is TRBV25-1; TRBD1 agrees at 8 bases. Germline V gene sequence: CDR1 MGHDK, CDR2 SYGVNS. The trim removed 4 bases at V and 4 bases at J, leaving 8 bases unmatched. The CDR3 is 15 amino acids. The CDR3 spells CASSAQTGDPYGYTF. The CDR3 nucleotides read TGTGCCAGCAGTGCCCAGACAGGGGACCCCTATGGCTACACCTTC.

The chain carries TRBV4-2 and TRBJ1-1; no firm D call. The CDR3 length is 14 residues. V gave up 4 bases and J gave up 1 base, with 10 bases separating them. CDR1 is LGHNA and CDR2 is YNFKEQ in the germline V gene. CDR3 protein: CASSLTKANTEAFF. DNA for the CDR3: TGTGCCAGCAGCCTCACAAAGGCGAACACTGAAGCTTTCTTT.

This chain links TRBV30 with TRBJ2-7; 13 bases line up with TRBD2. This CDR3 comprises 17 residues. Germline assignment: CDR1 GTSNPN and CDR2 SVGIG (reference sequence). The V gene end was trimmed by 8 bases and the J gene end by 0 bases; junction bases not matched to a gene: 13. CDR3 nucleotide sequence: TGTGCCACCCCAAGGACTAGCGGGGGTAGGAGCTCCTACGAGCAGTACTTC. Translating it yields CATPRTSGGRSSYEQYF.

The chain employs TRBV6-6 and TRBJ1-4; D is undetermined. The CDR3 covers 15 residues. V was pared by 6 bases and J by 10 bases, with 21 bases between. Germline CDR1 reads MNHNY; CDR2 reads SVGAGI (reference sequence). CDR3 sequence reads: CASSRYWAPVPKLFF. In DNA, the CDR3 is TGTGCCAGCAGCCGATACTGGGCCCCAGTCCCAAAACTGTTTTTT.

V usage is TRBV6-1 and J usage is TRBJ1-3, with TRBD1 matching over 8 bases. V dropped 10 bases and J dropped 0; count of bases not matched to a gene: 5. Germline lookup yields CDR1 MNHNS and CDR2 SASEGT. This CDR3 contains 14 residues. This CDR3 reads CATGQGGSGNTIYF. As DNA, the CDR3 is TGTGCCACCGGACAGGGAGGCTCTGGAAACACCATATATTTT.

This clone came up a few times. This chain links TRBV7-8 with TRBJ2-7, with no clear D. V was cut by 5 bases and J by 2 bases, with 13 bases left in between. Germline V gives CDR1 SGHVS, CDR2 FQNEAQ. This CDR3 region has 14 residues. The CDR3 DNA reads as TGTGCCAGCAGCCCGCAAGAGAATGCCTACGAGCAGTACTTC. As protein: CASSPQENAYEQYF.

In regard to this clone: Other DNA sequences in this specimen translate into the identical CDR3. Here the CDR3 DNA reads TGCGCCAGCAGCCTCCCGTCCACAGATACGCAGTATTTT. Translated, it gives CASSLPSTDTQYF. The chain couples TRBV5-1 to TRBJ2-3; the D is unclear. Deletions cut 4 bases from V and 2 bases from J, with 8 bases between. The CDR3 consists of 13 residues. The germline gives CDR1 SGHRS, CDR2 YFSETQ.

The chain has TRBV6-5 and TRBJ1-4; possible D gene TRBD1, 5 bases. This CDR3 contains 14 residues. V was clipped by 7 bases and J by 1 base, with 10 bases between them. Germline V gene sequence: CDR1 MNHEY, CDR2 SVGAGI. CDR3 amino acids: CASTRDGTNEKLFF. CDR3 nucleotides: TGTGCCAGCACCCGGGACGGAACTAATGAAAAACTGTTTTTT.